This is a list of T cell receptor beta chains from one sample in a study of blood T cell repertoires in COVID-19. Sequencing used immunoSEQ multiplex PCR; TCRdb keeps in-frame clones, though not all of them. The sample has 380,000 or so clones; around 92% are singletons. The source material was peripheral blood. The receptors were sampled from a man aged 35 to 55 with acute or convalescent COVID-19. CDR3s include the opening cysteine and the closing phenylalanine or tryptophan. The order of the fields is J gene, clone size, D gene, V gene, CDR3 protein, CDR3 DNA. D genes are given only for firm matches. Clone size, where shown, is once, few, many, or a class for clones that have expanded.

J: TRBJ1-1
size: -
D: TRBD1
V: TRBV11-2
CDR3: CASSLRGQGANTEAFF
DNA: TGTGCCAGCAGCTTAAGAGGACAGGGGGCCAACACTGAAGCTTTCTTT

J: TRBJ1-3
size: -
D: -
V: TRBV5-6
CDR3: CASSLAIKEYSGNTIYF
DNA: TGTGCCAGCAGCTTGGCCATAAAGGAGTACTCTGGAAACACCATATATTTT

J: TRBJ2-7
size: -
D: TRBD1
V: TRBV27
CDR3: CASSTPGQGVYEQYF
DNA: TGTGCCAGCAGTACACCGGGACAGGGGGTCTACGAGCAGTACTTC

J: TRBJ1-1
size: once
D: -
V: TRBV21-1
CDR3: CASSSGDRRYSNTEAFF
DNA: TGTGCCAGCAGCAGCGGGGATAGGAGATACTCTAACACTGAAGCTTTCTTT

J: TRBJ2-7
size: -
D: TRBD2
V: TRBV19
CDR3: CASSIVGRGYEQYF
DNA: TGTGCCAGTAGTATAGTCGGGAGGGGATACGAGCAGTACTTC

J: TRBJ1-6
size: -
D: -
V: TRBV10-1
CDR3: CASSDAREDSPLHF
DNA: TGCGCCAGCAGTGATGCCAGGGAAGATTCACCCCTCCACTTT

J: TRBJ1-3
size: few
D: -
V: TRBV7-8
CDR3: CASSLEGSGNTIYF
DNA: TGTGCCAGCAGCTTAGAGGGGTCTGGAAACACCATATATTTT

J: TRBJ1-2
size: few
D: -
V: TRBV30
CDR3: CAWSVFPGGYNYGYTF
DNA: TGTGCCTGGAGTGTCTTTCCGGGGGGGTACAACTATGGCTACACCTTC

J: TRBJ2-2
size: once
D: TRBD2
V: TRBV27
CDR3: CASYKSGRAMVGELFF
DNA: TGTGCCAGCTATAAAAGCGGGAGGGCCATGGTCGGGGAGCTGTTTTTT

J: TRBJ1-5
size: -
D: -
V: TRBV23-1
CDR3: CASSQGDSPGSNQPQHF
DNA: TGCGCCAGCAGTCAAGGAGACAGCCCAGGTAGCAATCAGCCCCAGCATTTT

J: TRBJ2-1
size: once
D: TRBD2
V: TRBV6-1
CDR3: CASSEVSASGRTYNEQFF
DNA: TGTGCCAGCAGTGAAGTTTCGGCTAGCGGGAGGACGTACAATGAGCAGTTCTTC

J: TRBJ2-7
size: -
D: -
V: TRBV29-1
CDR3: CSVVVGGPYEQYF
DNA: TGCAGCGTTGTAGTGGGGGGACCCTACGAGCAGTACTTC

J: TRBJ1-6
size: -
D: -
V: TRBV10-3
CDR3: CAISPSQGSGSPLHF
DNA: TGTGCCATCAGTCCCTCTCAGGGTAGCGGTTCACCCCTCCACTTT

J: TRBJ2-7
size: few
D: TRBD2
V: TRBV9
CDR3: CASSGSGNYWMYEQYF
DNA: TGTGCCAGCAGCGGGAGCGGGAACTACTGGATGTATGAGCAGTACTTC

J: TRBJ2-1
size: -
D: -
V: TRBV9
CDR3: CASSLLGRVMDEQFF
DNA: TGTGCCAGCAGCCTTCTCGGCAGGGTTATGGATGAGCAGTTCTTC

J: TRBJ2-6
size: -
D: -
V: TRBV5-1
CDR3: CASSFNRAGANVLTF
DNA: TGCGCCAGCAGCTTTAACAGGGCCGGGGCCAACGTCCTGACTTTC